The rows below give T cell receptor beta chains drawn from one sample of a study of cytomegalovirus exposure and HLA in healthy donors. Sequenced by immunoSEQ multiplex PCR; TCRdb stores in-frame clones only, minus some. The sample yields 180,000 or so clones, approximately 84% seen once. The sample was PBMCs. The receptors here all came from a female donor in good health and CMV-seronegative. The CDR3 runs from the conserved cysteine through the conserved F or W. The order of the fields is clone size, V gene, D gene, J gene, CDR3 protein. D genes are given only for firm matches. Clone size is not always given. Where it is, it says once, few, many or a class for expanded clones.

size: -
V: TRBV2
D: TRBD2
J: TRBJ2-6
CDR3: CASSGLAGASSGANVLTF

size: few
V: TRBV2
D: TRBD1
J: TRBJ2-7
CDR3: CASSDVQGAYEQYF

size: -
V: TRBV30
D: TRBD1
J: TRBJ1-1
CDR3: CAWTSPGTGFGEAFF

size: few
V: TRBV2
D: TRBD1
J: TRBJ1-1
CDR3: CASSVDRVNTEAFF

size: -
V: TRBV20-1
D: -
J: TRBJ1-2
CDR3: CSGQGPYGYTF

size: -
V: TRBV11-1
D: -
J: TRBJ2-1
CDR3: CASSETVGRGGVYNEQFF

size: -
V: TRBV7-8
D: -
J: TRBJ1-1
CDR3: CASGPVGMNTEAFF

size: few
V: TRBV29-1
D: -
J: TRBJ1-1
CDR3: CSATQGHSNTEAFF

size: -
V: TRBV7-6
D: -
J: TRBJ2-4
CDR3: CASSLRQMDIQYF

size: few
V: TRBV28
D: -
J: TRBJ1-1
CDR3: CATQDSLGNTEAFF

size: few
V: TRBV2
D: TRBD1
J: TRBJ1-1
CDR3: CASSSGTAYPGTEAFF

size: -
V: TRBV5-1
D: TRBD2
J: TRBJ2-5
CDR3: CVSSLWTSGGEETQYF

size: -
V: TRBV29-1
D: TRBD2
J: TRBJ2-5
CDR3: CSVPGTNQEWTQYF

size: once
V: TRBV7-9
D: TRBD1
J: TRBJ2-3
CDR3: CASSLGDRQTDTQYF

size: -
V: TRBV14
D: -
J: TRBJ1-4
CDR3: CASSPGRGEKLFF

size: -
V: TRBV5-1
D: TRBD1
J: TRBJ2-1
CDR3: CASSQGQARDEQFF

size: -
V: TRBV11-3
D: -
J: TRBJ1-1
CDR3: CASTPLEGTEAFF

size: -
V: TRBV6-1
D: -
J: TRBJ2-6
CDR3: CASNLERAGANVLTF

size: -
V: TRBV15
D: TRBD2
J: TRBJ2-3
CDR3: CATSGDGTSGRADTQYF

size: -
V: TRBV6-6
D: -
J: TRBJ1-6
CDR3: CASSTITGNSPLHF

size: -
V: TRBV7-8
D: -
J: TRBJ1-5
CDR3: CASSLASVIRISNQPQHF

size: -
V: TRBV7-2
D: TRBD2
J: TRBJ2-7
CDR3: CASSPRTSSIYEQYF

size: -
V: TRBV9
D: TRBD2
J: TRBJ2-2
CDR3: CASSVRGENTGELFF

size: -
V: TRBV7-8
D: TRBD2
J: TRBJ2-1
CDR3: CASSKAGLNYNEQFF

size: -
V: TRBV5-1
D: TRBD2
J: TRBJ2-3
CDR3: CASSSGLAGGSSTDTQYF

size: few
V: TRBV10-3
D: TRBD1
J: TRBJ2-7
CDR3: CAIRGQGSSYEQYF

size: few
V: TRBV28
D: TRBD2
J: TRBJ2-1
CDR3: CASSGGGRSEQFF

size: -
V: TRBV10-3
D: -
J: TRBJ2-5
CDR3: CAISEVSERLQETQYF

size: -
V: TRBV29-1
D: -
J: TRBJ1-1
CDR3: CTSSARGNTEAFF

size: -
V: TRBV28
D: -
J: TRBJ1-2
CDR3: CASSLEEYGYTF

size: -
V: TRBV6-4
D: -
J: TRBJ2-1
CDR3: CASSDLHNEQFF

size: -
V: TRBV28
D: TRBD1
J: TRBJ2-7
CDR3: CASSSPSDDRGRSYEQYF

size: -
V: TRBV27
D: -
J: TRBJ2-7
CDR3: CASSLQGAYEQYF

size: once
V: TRBV23-1
D: TRBD2
J: TRBJ2-7
CDR3: CASSQGTSGSHEQYF

size: -
V: TRBV7-9
D: -
J: TRBJ2-3
CDR3: CSSSFSGTDTQYF

size: -
V: TRBV6-1
D: -
J: TRBJ2-6
CDR3: CASSDRPSGANVLTF

size: -
V: TRBV27
D: -
J: TRBJ2-7
CDR3: CASSLIGVHSSYEQYF

size: -
V: TRBV23-1
D: -
J: TRBJ2-7
CDR3: CASSQGRGKGEQYF

size: few
V: TRBV15
D: TRBD1
J: TRBJ1-5
CDR3: CATSQGAHSQPQHF

size: few
V: TRBV18
D: TRBD1
J: TRBJ1-1
CDR3: CASSRTGGQDTEAFF

size: -
V: TRBV11-2
D: -
J: TRBJ1-1
CDR3: CASSLTRNTEAFF

size: -
V: TRBV29-1
D: -
J: TRBJ2-7
CDR3: CSVGQASYEQYF

size: -
V: TRBV4-1
D: -
J: TRBJ2-7
CDR3: CASSQGEVSAYEQYF

size: -
V: TRBV11-2
D: TRBD1
J: TRBJ1-2
CDR3: CASSLGDRPPVHF

size: -
V: TRBV20-1
D: -
J: TRBJ2-1
CDR3: CSARTHNEQFF

size: -
V: TRBV28
D: TRBD1
J: TRBJ2-7
CDR3: CASSLWGGTGGSYEQYF

size: -
V: TRBV15
D: -
J: TRBJ2-7
CDR3: CATSRGYQTYEQYF

size: -
V: TRBV7-8
D: TRBD2
J: TRBJ2-5
CDR3: CASSRLAGNQETQYF

size: -
V: TRBV2
D: TRBD1
J: TRBJ1-3
CDR3: CASSAGATGVLSGNTIYF

size: -
V: TRBV9
D: TRBD1
J: TRBJ2-1
CDR3: CASSAGQGAQGPVFYNEQFF

size: -
V: TRBV27
D: TRBD1
J: TRBJ1-2
CDR3: CASSPLTGVNYGYTF

size: -
V: TRBV2
D: TRBD1
J: TRBJ2-7
CDR3: CASSPGQGAYEQYF

size: few
V: TRBV6-1
D: -
J: TRBJ2-1
CDR3: CASSESGRPYNEQFF